Below, one T cell receptor (beta chain) is given with its context. Its antigen is not identified. Primers for the PCR totalled 60 Vbeta and 13 Jbeta. Profiling relied on immunoSEQ multiplex PCR, and the TCRdb table lists in-frame clones only, not all of them. The profile covers about 180,000 clones, with around 85% appearing a single time and 1% taken by the ten largest. Germline lookup yields CDR1 SQVTM and CDR2 ANQGSEA. The CDR3 totals 15 residues. The junction had 4 bases not matched to a gene; V was cut back by 6 bases and J by 0 bases. The sample comes from a study of cytomegalovirus exposure and HLA in healthy donors. Study results and caveats: Analyzed later, most CMV-associated TCR beta chains appeared HLA-restricted.

The clonotype originates from a boy younger than 10 in good health and CMV-seronegative. The chain recombines TRBV29-1 with TRBJ2-1, with TRBD1 identical over 11 bases. The sample taken for sequencing was PBMCs. The CDR3 DNA reads TGCAGCGTGGGGGGGACAGGGGGCTCCTACAATGAGCAGTTCTTC. Amino acids: CSVGGTGGSYNEQFF.